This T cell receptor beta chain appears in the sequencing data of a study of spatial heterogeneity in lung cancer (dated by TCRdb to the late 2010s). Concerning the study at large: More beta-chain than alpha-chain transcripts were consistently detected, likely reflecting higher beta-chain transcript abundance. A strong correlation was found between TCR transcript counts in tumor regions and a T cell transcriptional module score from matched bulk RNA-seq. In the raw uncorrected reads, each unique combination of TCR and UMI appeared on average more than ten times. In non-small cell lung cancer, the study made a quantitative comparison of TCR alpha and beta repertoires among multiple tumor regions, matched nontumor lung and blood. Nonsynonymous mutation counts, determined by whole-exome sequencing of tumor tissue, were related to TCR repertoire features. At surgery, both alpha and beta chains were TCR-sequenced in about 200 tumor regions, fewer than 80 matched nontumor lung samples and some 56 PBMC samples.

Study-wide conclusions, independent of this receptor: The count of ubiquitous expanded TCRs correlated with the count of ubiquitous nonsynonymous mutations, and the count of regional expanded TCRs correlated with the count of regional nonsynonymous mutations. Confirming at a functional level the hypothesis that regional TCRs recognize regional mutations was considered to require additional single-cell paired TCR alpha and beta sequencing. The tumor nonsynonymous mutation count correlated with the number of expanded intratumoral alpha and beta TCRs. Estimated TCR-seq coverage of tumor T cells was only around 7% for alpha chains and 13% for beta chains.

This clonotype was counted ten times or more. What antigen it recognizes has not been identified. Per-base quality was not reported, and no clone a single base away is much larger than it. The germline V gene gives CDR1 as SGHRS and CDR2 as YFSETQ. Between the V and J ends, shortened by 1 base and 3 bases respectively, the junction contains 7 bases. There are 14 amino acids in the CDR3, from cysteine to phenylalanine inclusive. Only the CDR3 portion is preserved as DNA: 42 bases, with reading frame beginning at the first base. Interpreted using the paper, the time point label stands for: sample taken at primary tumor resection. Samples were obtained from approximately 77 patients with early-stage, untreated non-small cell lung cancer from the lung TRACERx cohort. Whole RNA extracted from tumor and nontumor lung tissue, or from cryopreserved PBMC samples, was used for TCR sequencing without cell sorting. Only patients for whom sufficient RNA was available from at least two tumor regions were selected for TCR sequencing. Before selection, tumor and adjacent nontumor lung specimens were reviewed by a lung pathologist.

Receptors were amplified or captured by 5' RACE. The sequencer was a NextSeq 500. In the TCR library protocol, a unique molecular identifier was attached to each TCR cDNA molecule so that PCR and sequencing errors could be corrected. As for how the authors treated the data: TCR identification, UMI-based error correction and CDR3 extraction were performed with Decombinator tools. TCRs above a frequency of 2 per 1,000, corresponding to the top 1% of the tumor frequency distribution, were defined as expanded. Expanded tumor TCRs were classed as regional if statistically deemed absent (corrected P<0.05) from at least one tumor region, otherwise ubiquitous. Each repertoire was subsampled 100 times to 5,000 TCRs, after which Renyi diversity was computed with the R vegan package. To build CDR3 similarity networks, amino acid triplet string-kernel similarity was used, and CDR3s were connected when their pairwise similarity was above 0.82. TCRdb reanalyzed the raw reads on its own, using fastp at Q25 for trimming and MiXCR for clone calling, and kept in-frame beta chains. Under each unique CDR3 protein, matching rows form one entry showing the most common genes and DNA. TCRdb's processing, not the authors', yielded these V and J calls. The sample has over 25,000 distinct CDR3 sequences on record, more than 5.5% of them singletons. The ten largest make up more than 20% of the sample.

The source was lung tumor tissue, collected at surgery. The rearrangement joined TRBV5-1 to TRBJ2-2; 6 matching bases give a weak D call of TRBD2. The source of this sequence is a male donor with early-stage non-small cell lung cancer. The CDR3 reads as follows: CASSLQRDTGELFF. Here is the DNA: TGCGCCAGCAGCTTGCAGCGGGACACCGGGGAGCTGTTTTTT.